This T cell receptor beta chain was observed in a study of cytomegalovirus exposure and HLA in healthy donors. Background on the study: The same platform as the approximately 730 first-cohort repertoires was used for the 90 to 150 validation repertoires, a later analysis reported.

General study points: It was confirmed in vitro that a few of the CMV-associated chains were specific for CMV antigens. That first-cohort TCR clusters tended to co-occur in the 90 to 150 validation repertoires was found in a later analysis.

V was pared by 9 bases and J by 7 bases, with 16 bases between. The CDR3 is 14 amino acids. CDR1 is SNHLY and CDR2 is FYNNEI in the germline V gene. TCRdb keeps only in-frame clones here, not all; method: immunoSEQ multiplex PCR. The data hold roughly 250,000 clones, with 80% to 90% observed a single time. This clone was detected only a few times. Antigen specificity is unknown. This chain connects TRBV2 to TRBJ1-6; D remains unclear. This receptor was identified in a man younger than 30 in good health and CMV-seronegative. The sequencing input was PBMCs. The chain's CDR3 is CARGSGLGNSPLHF. The CDR3 region has the DNA TGTGCCAGGGGAAGCGGGCTGGGCAATTCACCCCTCCACTTT. The full variable domain, its missing parts supplied by reference TRBV2 and TRBJ1-6, is EPEVTQTPSHQVTQMGQEVILRCVPISNHLYFYWYRQILGQKVEFLVSFYNNEISEKSEIFDDQFSVERPDGSNFTLKIRSTKLEDSAMYFCARGSGLGNSPLHFGNGTRLTVT.